This T cell receptor (beta chain) derives from a study of blood T cell repertoires in COVID-19. Overall study context: The study drew acute and convalescent COVID-19 samples from the United States, Italy and Spain.

In the original workflow: Estimation of nucleated cell counts relied on the amplification of reference gene primers. Using immunoSEQ multiplex PCR, the repertoire was profiled, and TCRdb retains in-frame clones only, with some absent. That table supplies the V and J calls and clone size; D and trimming were determined from the DNA. The sample consists of 37,000 or so clones, roughly 80% of them appearing once. This CDR3 is 13 amino acids long. The V end was cut by 6 bases, the J end by 6 bases, with 16 bases between. Germline V CDR1 and CDR2: SGHRS, YFSETQ. The sample taken for sequencing was peripheral blood. This receptor was identified in a human donor in a cohort sampled during active COVID-19. The rearrangement links TRBV5-1 to TRBJ2-7, with TRBD2 as a possible D gene (6 bases). The chain's CDR3 is CASTLGGGGEQYF. The CDR3 DNA sequence: TGCGCCAGCACCCTCGGGGGAGGAGGCGAGCAGTACTTC.